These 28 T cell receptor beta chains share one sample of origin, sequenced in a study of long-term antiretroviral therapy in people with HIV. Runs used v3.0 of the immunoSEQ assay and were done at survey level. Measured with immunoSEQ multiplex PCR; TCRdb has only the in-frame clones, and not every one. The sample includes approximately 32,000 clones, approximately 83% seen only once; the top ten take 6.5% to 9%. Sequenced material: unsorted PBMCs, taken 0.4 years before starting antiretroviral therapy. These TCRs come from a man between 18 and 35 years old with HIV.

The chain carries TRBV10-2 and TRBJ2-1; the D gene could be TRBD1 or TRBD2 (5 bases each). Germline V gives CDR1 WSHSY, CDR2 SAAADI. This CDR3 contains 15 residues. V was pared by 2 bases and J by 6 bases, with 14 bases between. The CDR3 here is CASSEARDGANEQFF. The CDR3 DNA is TGCGCCAGCAGTGAGGCCCGGGACGGAGCCAATGAGCAGTTCTTC.

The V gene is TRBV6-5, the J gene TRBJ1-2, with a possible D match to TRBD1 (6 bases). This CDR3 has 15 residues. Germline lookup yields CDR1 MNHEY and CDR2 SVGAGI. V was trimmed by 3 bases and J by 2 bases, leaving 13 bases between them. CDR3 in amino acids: CASSYAWDTNYGYTF. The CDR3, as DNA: TGTGCCAGCAGTTATGCGTGGGACACCAACTATGGCTACACCTTC.

CDR3 coding DNA: TGTGCCAGCAGTTACGGCCAAGCCGGGGAGCTGTTTTTT. Translating it yields CASSYGQAGELFF. This chain joins TRBV6-5 and TRBJ2-2, with no clear D. The CDR3 is 13 amino acids. Germline V gene data show CDR1 as MNHEY and CDR2 as SVGAGI. V lost 2 bases and J lost 6, with 7 bases in between.

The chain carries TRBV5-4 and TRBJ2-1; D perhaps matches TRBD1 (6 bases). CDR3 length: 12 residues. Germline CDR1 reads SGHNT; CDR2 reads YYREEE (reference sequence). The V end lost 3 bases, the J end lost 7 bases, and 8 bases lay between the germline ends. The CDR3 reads CASSWTVNEQFF. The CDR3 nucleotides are TGTGCCAGCAGCTGGACAGTTAATGAGCAGTTCTTC. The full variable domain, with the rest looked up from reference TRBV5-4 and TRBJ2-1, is ETGVTQSPTHLIKTRGQQVTLRCSSQSGHNTVSWYQQALGQGPQFIFQYYREEENGRGNFPPRFSGLQFPNYSSELNVNALELDDSALYLCASSWTVNEQFFGPGTRLTVL.

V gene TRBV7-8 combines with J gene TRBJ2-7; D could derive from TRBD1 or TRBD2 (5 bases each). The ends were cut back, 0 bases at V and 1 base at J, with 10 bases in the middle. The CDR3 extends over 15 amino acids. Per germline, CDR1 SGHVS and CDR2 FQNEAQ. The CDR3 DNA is TGTGCCAGCAGCTTAGCAGGGACGGTGTCCTACGAGCAGTACTTC. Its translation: CASSLAGTVSYEQYF.

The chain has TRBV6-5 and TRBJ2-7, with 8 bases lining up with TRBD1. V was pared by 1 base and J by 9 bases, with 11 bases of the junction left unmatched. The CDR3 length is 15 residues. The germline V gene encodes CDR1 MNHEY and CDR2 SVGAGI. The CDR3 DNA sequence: TGTGCCAGCAGTTACTACGGGACAGGTGTTAGGGGGCAGTACTTC. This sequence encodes CASSYYGTGVRGQYF.

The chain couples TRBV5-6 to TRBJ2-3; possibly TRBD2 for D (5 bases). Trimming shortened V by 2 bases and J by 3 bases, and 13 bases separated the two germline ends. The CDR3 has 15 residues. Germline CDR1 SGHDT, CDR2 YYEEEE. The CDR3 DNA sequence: TGTGCCAGCAGCTTTGCGTTCCGGGGAACAGATACGCAGTATTTT. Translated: CASSFAFRGTDTQYF. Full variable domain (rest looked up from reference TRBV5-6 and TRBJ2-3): DAGVTQSPTHLIKTRGQQVTLRCSPKSGHDTVSWYQQALGQGPQFIFQYYEEEERQRGNFPDRFSGHQFPNYSSELNVNALLLGDSALYLCASSFAFRGTDTQYFGPGTRLTVL.

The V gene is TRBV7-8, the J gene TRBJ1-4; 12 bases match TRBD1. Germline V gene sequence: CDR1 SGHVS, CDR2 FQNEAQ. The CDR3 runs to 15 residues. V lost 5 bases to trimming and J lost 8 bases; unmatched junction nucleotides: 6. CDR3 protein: CASSTLGTGGEKLFF. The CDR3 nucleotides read TGTGCCAGCAGCACTCTCGGGACAGGGGGCGAAAAACTGTTTTTT.

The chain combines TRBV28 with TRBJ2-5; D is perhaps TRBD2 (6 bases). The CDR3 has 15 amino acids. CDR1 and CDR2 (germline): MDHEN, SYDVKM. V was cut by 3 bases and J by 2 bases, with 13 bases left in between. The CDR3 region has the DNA TGTGCCAGCAGTTTGGAGGGGCGGGTACAAGAGACCCAGTACTTC. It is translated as CASSLEGRVQETQYF.

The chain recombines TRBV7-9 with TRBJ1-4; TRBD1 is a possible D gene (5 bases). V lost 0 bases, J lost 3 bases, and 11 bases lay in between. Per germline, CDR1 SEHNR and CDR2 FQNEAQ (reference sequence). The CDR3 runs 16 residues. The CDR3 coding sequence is TGTGCCAGCAGCTTAGCAATTGGGGGAGCTAATGAAAAACTGTTTTTT. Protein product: CASSLAIGGANEKLFF.

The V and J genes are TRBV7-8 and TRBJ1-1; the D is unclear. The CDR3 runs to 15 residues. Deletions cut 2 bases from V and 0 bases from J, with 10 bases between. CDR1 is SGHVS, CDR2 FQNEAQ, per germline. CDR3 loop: CASSLHGSMNTEAFF. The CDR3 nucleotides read TGTGCCAGCAGCTTACATGGAAGCATGAACACTGAAGCTTTCTTT.

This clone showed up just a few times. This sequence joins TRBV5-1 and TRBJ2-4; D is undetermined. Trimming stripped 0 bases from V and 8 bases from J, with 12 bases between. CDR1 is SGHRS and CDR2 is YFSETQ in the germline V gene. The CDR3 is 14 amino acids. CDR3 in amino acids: CASSLDPGPDIQYF. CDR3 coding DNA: TGCGCCAGCAGCTTGGATCCGGGTCCGGACATTCAGTACTTC.

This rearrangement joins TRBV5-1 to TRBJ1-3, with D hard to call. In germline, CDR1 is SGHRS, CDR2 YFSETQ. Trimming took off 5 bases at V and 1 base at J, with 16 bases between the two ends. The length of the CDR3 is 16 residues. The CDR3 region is CASSLSPQNSGNTIYF. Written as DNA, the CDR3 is TGCGCCAGCAGTTTGAGCCCTCAGAATTCTGGAAACACCATATATTTT.

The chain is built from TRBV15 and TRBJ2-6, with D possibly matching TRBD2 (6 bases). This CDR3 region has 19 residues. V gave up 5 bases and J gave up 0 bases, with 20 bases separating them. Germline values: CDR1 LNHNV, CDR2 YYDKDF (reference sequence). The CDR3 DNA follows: TGTGCCACCAGCGGACTCGGGGCGGGGACCTCCTCTGGGGCCAACGTCCTGACTTTC. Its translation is CATSGLGAGTSSGANVLTF.

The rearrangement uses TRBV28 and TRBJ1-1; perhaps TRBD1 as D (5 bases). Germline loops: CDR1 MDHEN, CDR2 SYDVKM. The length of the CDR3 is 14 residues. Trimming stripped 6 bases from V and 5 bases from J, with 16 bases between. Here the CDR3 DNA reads TGTGCCAGCAGGCCTAATGGGGGGAGAACTGAAGCTTTCTTT. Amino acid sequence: CASRPNGGRTEAFF.

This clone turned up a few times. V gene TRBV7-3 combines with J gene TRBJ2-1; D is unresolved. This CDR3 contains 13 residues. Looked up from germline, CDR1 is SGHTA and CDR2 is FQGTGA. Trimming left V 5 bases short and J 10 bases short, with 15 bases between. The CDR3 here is CASSTRPGWEQFF. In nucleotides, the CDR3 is TGTGCCAGCAGCACCAGACCGGGCTGGGAGCAGTTCTTC. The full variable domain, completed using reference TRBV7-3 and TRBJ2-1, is GAGVSQTPSNKVTEKGKYVELRCDPISGHTALYWYRQSLGQGPEFLIYFQGTGAADDSGLPNDRFFAVRPEGSVSTLKIQRTERGDSAVYLCASSTRPGWEQFFGPGTRLTVL.

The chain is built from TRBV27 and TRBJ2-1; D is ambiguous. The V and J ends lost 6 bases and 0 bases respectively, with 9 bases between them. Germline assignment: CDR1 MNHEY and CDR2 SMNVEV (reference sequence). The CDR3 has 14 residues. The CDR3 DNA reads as TGTGCCAGCAGCGTAATGAGCTCCTACAATGAGCAGTTCTTC. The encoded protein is CASSVMSSYNEQFF.

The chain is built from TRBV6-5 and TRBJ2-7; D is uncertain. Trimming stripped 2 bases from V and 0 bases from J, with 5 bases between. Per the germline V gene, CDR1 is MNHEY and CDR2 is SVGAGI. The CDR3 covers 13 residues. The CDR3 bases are TGTGCCAGCAGTTACGGAGTCTCCTACGAGCAGTACTTC. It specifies CASSYGVSYEQYF.

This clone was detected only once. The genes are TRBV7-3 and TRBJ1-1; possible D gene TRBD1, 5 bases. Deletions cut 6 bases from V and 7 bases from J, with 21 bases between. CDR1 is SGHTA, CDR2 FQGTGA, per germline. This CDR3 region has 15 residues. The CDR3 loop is CASSDSQVPILEAFF. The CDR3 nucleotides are TGTGCCAGCAGTGATTCACAGGTACCGATCCTTGAAGCTTTCTTT.

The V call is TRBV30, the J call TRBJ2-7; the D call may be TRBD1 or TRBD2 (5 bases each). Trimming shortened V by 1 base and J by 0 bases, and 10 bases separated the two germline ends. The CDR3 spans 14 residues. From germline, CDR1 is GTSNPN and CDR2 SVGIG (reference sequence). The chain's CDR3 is CAWSGDPLSYEQYF. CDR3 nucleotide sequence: TGTGCCTGGAGTGGGGACCCCCTCTCCTACGAGCAGTACTTC.

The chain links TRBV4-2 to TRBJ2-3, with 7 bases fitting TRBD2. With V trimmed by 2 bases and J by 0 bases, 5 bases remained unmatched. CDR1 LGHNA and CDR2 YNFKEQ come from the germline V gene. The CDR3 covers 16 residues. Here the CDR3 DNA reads TGTGCCAGCAGCCAAAAAACTAGCGCAAGCACAGATACGCAGTATTTT. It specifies CASSQKTSASTDTQYF.

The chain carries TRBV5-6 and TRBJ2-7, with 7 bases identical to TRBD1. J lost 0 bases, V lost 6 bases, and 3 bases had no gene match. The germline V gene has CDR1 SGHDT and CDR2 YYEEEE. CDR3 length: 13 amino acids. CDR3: CASKGQASYEQYF. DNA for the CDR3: TGTGCCAGCAAAGGACAGGCCTCCTACGAGCAGTACTTC.

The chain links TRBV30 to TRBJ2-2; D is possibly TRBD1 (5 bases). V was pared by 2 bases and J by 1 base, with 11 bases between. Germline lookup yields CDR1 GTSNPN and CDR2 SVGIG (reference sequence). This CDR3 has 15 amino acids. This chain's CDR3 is CAWSWAGWNTGELFF. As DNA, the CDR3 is TGTGCCTGGAGTTGGGCAGGGTGGAACACCGGGGAGCTGTTTTTT.

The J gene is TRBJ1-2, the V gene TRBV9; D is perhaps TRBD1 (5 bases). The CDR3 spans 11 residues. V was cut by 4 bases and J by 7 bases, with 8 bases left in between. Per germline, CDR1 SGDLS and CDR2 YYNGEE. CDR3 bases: TGTGCCAGCAGCTCCGGGGGTGGCTACACCTTC. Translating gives CASSSGGGYTF.

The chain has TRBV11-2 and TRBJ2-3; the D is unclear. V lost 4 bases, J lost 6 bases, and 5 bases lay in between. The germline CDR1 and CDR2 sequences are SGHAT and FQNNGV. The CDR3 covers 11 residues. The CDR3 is CASSWLDTQYF. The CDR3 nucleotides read TGTGCCAGCAGCTGGCTTGATACGCAGTATTTT.

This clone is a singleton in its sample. Here the CDR3 reads CASSENPPLHF. CDR3 bases: TGTGCCAGCAGTGAGAATCCACCCCTCCACTTT. This rearrangement joins TRBV2 to TRBJ1-6; D ambiguous. The CDR3 has 11 amino acids. Germline values: CDR1 SNHLY, CDR2 FYNNEI. V was cut by 3 bases and J by 11 bases, with 5 bases left in between.

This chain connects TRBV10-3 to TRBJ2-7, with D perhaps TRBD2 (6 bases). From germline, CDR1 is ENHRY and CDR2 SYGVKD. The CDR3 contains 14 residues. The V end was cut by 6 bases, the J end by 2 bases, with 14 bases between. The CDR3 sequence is CAIRGGERTYEQYF. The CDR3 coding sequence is TGTGCCATCAGGGGGGGAGAAAGAACCTACGAGCAGTACTTC.

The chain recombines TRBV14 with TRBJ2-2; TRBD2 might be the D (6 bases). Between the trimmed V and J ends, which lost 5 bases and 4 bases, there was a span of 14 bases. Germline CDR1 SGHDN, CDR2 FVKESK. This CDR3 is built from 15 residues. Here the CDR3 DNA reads TGTGCCAGCAGCAGGCGGGGCGAGGGCACCGGGGAGCTGTTTTTT. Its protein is CASSRRGEGTGELFF.